A single sample gave rise to the 28 T cell receptor beta chains below, sequenced in a study of blood T cells in healthy people across ages. Then a second PCR, running roughly 7 to 12 cycles, was carried out with a sample-barcoded 5' primer and a J-beta primer mix. TCRdb passed the 5' RACE reads through MiXCR, listing each CDR3 protein once. Of roughly 1,000,000 distinct CDR3 sequences in the sample, about 25% were seen once. These sequences were also reported in another study, on T cells of mothers and their children.

Material for sequencing was blood. Source of these receptors: a girl aged 2-15 years in good health.

The chain is built from TRBV27 and TRBJ2-5, with D unclear. With 0 bases removed from V and 5 bases from J, the gap between germline ends came to 10 bases. Germline V gene data show CDR1 as MNHEY and CDR2 as SMNVEV (reference sequence). The CDR3 totals 14 residues. The CDR3 coding sequence is TGTGCCAGCAGTTTATCGGAACTTGGGGAGACCCAGTACTTC. This encodes CASSLSELGETQYF.

The DNA of the CDR3 is TGTGCTAGTGGTTCCCCCGCCCTTGATACTTACAATGAGCAGTTCTTC. It yields the protein CASGSPALDTYNEQFF. V usage is TRBV12-5 and J usage is TRBJ2-5, with D unclear. The last part of the DNA fits TRBJ2-1 better; the J call may be wrong. Germline V gene sequence: CDR1 LGHNT, CDR2 FRNRAP. This CDR3 is built from 16 residues.

J is TRBJ2-7 and V is TRBV29-1; D may be TRBD1 (5 bases). The V gene lost 5 bases and the J gene lost 3 bases, with 11 bases spanning the gap. The CDR3 runs 12 residues. CDR1 is SQVTM, CDR2 ANQGSEA, per germline. The CDR3 is CSVQAGFYEQYF. The CDR3 nucleotides are TGCAGCGTTCAGGCAGGGTTCTACGAGCAGTACTTC.

This clonotype appeared a few times. The DNA is omitted, as the CDR3 cannot be located on it reliably, and the CDR3 follows TCRdb's listing. V is TRBV28 and J is TRBJ2-5; the table's D call of TRBD2 was not tested on the DNA. Including both end residues, the CDR3 is 15 amino acids long. Germline CDR1 and CDR2: MDHEN and SYDVKM. CDR3 sequence: CACSSSGLAGEFEYF.

This clonotype was observed a handful of times. The chain couples TRBV24-1 to TRBJ2-2, with a weak D call TRBD1 (5 bases). V dropped 4 bases and J dropped 1 base, with 18 bases sitting between them. Per germline, CDR1 KGHDR and CDR2 SFDVKD. CDR3 size: 18 residues. The CDR3 region is CATSDPFSTVWNTGELFF. The CDR3 coding sequence is TGTGCCACCAGTGACCCGTTTTCGACAGTTTGGAACACCGGGGAGCTGTTTTTT.

This clonotype was observed a handful of times. This chain links TRBV13 with TRBJ2-5, with a possible D match to TRBD1 (6 bases). Between the trimmed V and J ends, which lost 4 bases and 4 bases, there was a span of 13 bases. Germline CDR1 PRHDT, CDR2 FYEKMQ (reference sequence). This CDR3 has 14 residues. CDR3 sequence: CASSSHKGGETQYF. The DNA of the CDR3 is TGTGCCAGCAGCTCACATAAAGGGGGAGAGACCCAGTACTTC.

The chain combines TRBV9 with TRBJ1-5, with 8 positions matching TRBD1. The V gene end was trimmed by 3 bases and the J gene end by 0 bases; junction bases not matched to a gene: 2. Germline values: CDR1 SGDLS, CDR2 YYNGEE. The CDR3 has 15 amino acids. The CDR3 DNA reads as TGTGCCAGCAGCGCCGGGACAGGTAGCAATCAGCCCCAGCATTTT. Protein: CASSAGTGSNQPQHF.

The chain uses TRBV20-1 and TRBJ2-1; 14 bases align to TRBD2. J gave up 3 bases and V 5 bases, and 6 bases lay outside the gene matches. The CDR3 consists of 16 residues. Germline-derived CDR1 and CDR2 are DFQATT and SNEGSKA (reference sequence). CDR3 bases: TGCAGTGCTCGAACGACTAGCGGGAGGGGCTACAATGAGCAGTTCTTC. As protein: CSARTTSGRGYNEQFF.

The J gene is TRBJ2-2, the V gene TRBV29-1; D perhaps matches TRBD2 (6 bases). This CDR3 comprises 13 residues. Trimming took 7 bases from V and 1 from J, leaving 10 bases between them. Germline assignment: CDR1 SQVTM and CDR2 ANQGSEA. In nucleotides, the CDR3 is TGCAGCGCCCCGGGAGAGAACACCGGGGAGCTGTTTTTT. The encoded protein is CSAPGENTGELFF.

The V call is TRBV4-3, the J call TRBJ2-2; D call uncertain. V was pared by 4 bases and J by 3 bases, with 12 bases between. CDR3 length equals 15 residues. Germline V gene lookup returns CDR1 LGHNA and CDR2 YSLEER. CDR3 protein: CASSPTVSDTGELFF. The CDR3 region has the DNA TGCGCCAGCAGCCCTACAGTATCGGACACCGGGGAGCTGTTTTTT.

This clonotype has just a few counts. This chain's CDR3 is CASSLEAGGNYNEQFF. In nucleotides, the CDR3 is TGTGCCAGCAGCTTAGAAGCGGGGGGGAACTACAATGAGCAGTTCTTC. This chain joins TRBV7-6 and TRBJ2-1, with 10 bases identical to TRBD2. The CDR3 runs to 16 residues. The junction had 3 bases not matched to a gene; V was cut back by 1 base and J by 3 bases. Germline CDR1 SGHVS, CDR2 FNYEAQ.

This clonotype was counted only a few times. V and J are TRBV29-1 and TRBJ1-1; D gene unclear. Germline V gene lookup returns CDR1 SQVTM and CDR2 ANQGSEA. This CDR3 region has 13 residues. V gave up 5 bases and J gave up 1 base, with 11 bases separating them. DNA for the CDR3: TGCAGCGTTCAGGTTGGTACGAACACTGAAGCTTTCTTT. Translating it yields CSVQVGTNTEAFF. The entire variable domain, with the rest obtained from reference TRBV29-1 and TRBJ1-1, is as follows: SAVISQKPSRDICQRGTSLTIQCQVDSQVTMMFWYRQQPGQSLTLIATANQGSEATYESGFVIDKFPISRPNLTFSTLTVSNMSPEDSSIYLCSVQVGTNTEAFFGQGTRLTVV.

In its sample, this clonotype was seen a few times. The chain employs TRBV10-3 and TRBJ1-2, with D perhaps matching TRBD1 (5 bases). Trimming cost V 4 bases and J 7 bases, with 10 bases left between them. This CDR3 region has 12 residues. Germline CDR1 reads ENHRY; CDR2 reads SYGVKD. CDR3 in amino acids: CAISGQSGGYTF. The CDR3 DNA follows: TGTGCCATCAGTGGACAGTCAGGTGGCTACACCTTC.

This clonotype appeared a few times. One junction end disagrees with the germline gene, perhaps due to a read error. This chain joins TRBV7-7 and TRBJ2-5; TRBD2 might be the D (5 bases). This CDR3 contains 15 residues. CDR1 SSHAT and CDR2 FNYEAQ come from the germline V gene (reference sequence). The CDR3 loop reads CASSLRPADQGTQYF. CDR3 DNA: TGTGCTAGCAGCTTAAGACCAGCGGACCAAGGGACCCAGTACTTC.

V is TRBV27 and J is TRBJ2-3, with D possibly TRBD2 on 6 matching bases. Germline lookup yields CDR1 MNHEY and CDR2 SMNVEV (reference sequence). Trimming took off 3 bases at V and 4 bases at J, with 17 bases between the two ends. The CDR3 extends over 16 amino acids. The CDR3 DNA follows: TGTGCCAGCAGTTTTGAGACCGAGCGGGTTTCAGATACGCAGTATTTT. This gives the protein CASSFETERVSDTQYF.

Only a few counts were recorded for this clonotype. The CDR3 nucleotides are TGTGCCAGCAAGTCAGCGGGAGGACGTGAGACCCAGTACTTC. Its protein is CASKSAGGRETQYF. V usage is TRBV28 and J usage is TRBJ2-5, with 9 bases aligning to TRBD2. Trimming took 7 bases from V and 5 from J; bases not matched to a gene: 8. Germline lookup yields CDR1 MDHEN and CDR2 SYDVKM. The CDR3 runs 14 residues. Complete variable domain (other parts from reference TRBV28 and TRBJ2-5): DVKVTQSSRYLVKRTGEKVFLECVQDMDHENMFWYRQDPGLGLRLIYFSYDVKMKEKGDIPEGYSVSREKKERFSLILESASTNQTSMYLCASKSAGGRETQYFGPGTRLLVL.

This clonotype was observed a few times. This rearrangement joins TRBV6-5 to TRBJ1-1; the D gene is possibly TRBD1 (5 bases). V was cut by 5 bases and J by 5 bases, with 18 bases left in between. This CDR3 is 15 amino acids long. Germline V gene data show CDR1 as MNHEY and CDR2 as SVGAGI. CDR3 in DNA: TGTGCCAGCAGTGCTCCGGGACTCCTAGAAACTGAAGCTTTCTTT. This sequence encodes CASSAPGLLETEAFF.

The CDR3 protein is CASSRGTVAYNEQFF. The CDR3 nucleotides read TGTGCCAGCAGCCGCGGGACTGTAGCCTACAATGAGCAGTTCTTC. This rearrangement joins TRBV9 to TRBJ2-1; possible D gene TRBD2, 6 bases. CDR3 length: 15 amino acids. With 4 bases removed from V and 2 bases from J, the gap between germline ends came to 13 bases. The V gene's germline CDR1 is SGDLS and CDR2 YYNGEE.

The V call is TRBV7-9, the J call TRBJ2-2; unclear D gene. Per the germline V gene, CDR1 is SEHNR and CDR2 is FQNEAQ (reference sequence). Between the trimmed V and J ends, which lost 5 bases and 6 bases, there was a span of 13 bases. The CDR3 runs 14 residues. The CDR3 DNA reads TGTGCCAGCAGCCCCCCTGGCGGAGCCGGGGAGCTGTTTTTT. Protein: CASSPPGGAGELFF.

This chain connects TRBV5-1 to TRBJ2-2; 13 nucleotides agree with TRBD2. V shed 4 bases and J 1 base; nucleotides not matched to a gene: 7. The CDR3 spans 18 residues. From germline, CDR1 is SGHRS and CDR2 YFSETQ. The chain's CDR3 is CASSPGLAGFRNTGELFF. CDR3 nucleotides: TGCGCCAGCAGCCCGGGACTAGCGGGATTTAGGAACACCGGGGAGCTGTTTTTT.

This chain uses TRBV7-2 with TRBJ2-5; D gene ambiguous. V was pared by 1 base and J by 5 bases, with 11 bases between. The CDR3 consists of 14 residues. Germline values: CDR1 SGHTA, CDR2 FQGNSA. This CDR3 reads CASSLGLKSETQYF. DNA for the CDR3: TGTGCCAGCAGCTTAGGGTTGAAGAGCGAGACCCAGTACTTC.

This clonotype has a handful of counts. The chain carries TRBV12-3 or TRBV12-4 and TRBJ1-5; 7 bases are shared with TRBD1. The CDR3 runs to 16 residues. Trimming removed 6 bases from V and 5 bases from J; junction bases left unmatched: 13. CDR3 bases: TGTGCCAGCAGACTAAATACAGGGGCCTGGGATCAGCCCCAGCATTTT. Its translation is CASRLNTGAWDQPQHF.

This clonotype was observed a few times. J is TRBJ1-4 and V is TRBV28, with TRBD1 as a possible D gene (5 bases). Germline V CDR1 and CDR2: MDHEN, SYDVKM. Between the trimmed V and J ends, which lost 7 bases and 2 bases, there was a span of 14 bases. The CDR3 is 15 amino acids. The CDR3 region has the DNA TGTGCCAGCACCCTCGATGGGGGGACTAATGAAAAACTGTTTTTT. Protein: CASTLDGGTNEKLFF.

The chain has TRBV7-2 and TRBJ2-3; TRBD1 matches at 8 bases. CDR1 and CDR2 (germline): SGHTA, FQGNSA. This CDR3 is 14 amino acids long. V was clipped by 6 bases and J by 2 bases; unmatched bases: 4. The chain's CDR3 is CASRGQGFTDTQYF. The CDR3, as DNA: TGTGCCAGCAGAGGACAGGGATTCACAGATACGCAGTATTTT.

This clonotype was seen many times. V is TRBV20-1 and J is TRBJ2-2; D gene ambiguous. V lost 0 bases and J 5 bases, leaving 16 bases between the germline ends. Germline-derived CDR1 and CDR2 are DFQATT and SNEGSKA (reference sequence). CDR3 size: 16 residues. The CDR3 coding sequence is TGCAGTGCTAGAGATAAGGTTTTAGGTTTGACCGGGGAGCTGTTTTTT. Its translation is CSARDKVLGLTGELFF.

This clonotype was detected a few times. The J gene is TRBJ1-4, the V gene TRBV7-9; D is possibly TRBD1 (6 bases). Trimming stripped 6 bases from V and 3 bases from J, with 17 bases between. The germline gives CDR1 SEHNR, CDR2 FQNEAQ (reference sequence). The CDR3 extends over 16 amino acids. CDR3: CASSFPDSGANEKLFF. The CDR3 DNA is TGTGCCAGCAGTTTTCCGGACAGTGGAGCTAATGAAAAACTGTTTTTT.

The sample holds a few counts of this clonotype. V and J are TRBV27 and TRBJ2-1; 8 bases fit TRBD2. CDR1 is MNHEY and CDR2 is SMNVEV in the germline V gene (reference sequence). This CDR3 contains 13 residues. With 2 bases clipped from V and 15 bases from J, the junction kept 9 bases outside the gene matches. The CDR3 DNA is TGTGCCAGCAGTTTAGGCGGGGGGCTCACGCGGTTCTTC. Translated: CASSLGGGLTRFF.

Only a few counts were recorded for this clonotype. This chain links TRBV20-1 with TRBJ1-6; a weak D match, TRBD1 (5 bases). Trimming left V 3 bases short and J 7 bases short, with 13 bases between. Per the germline V gene, CDR1 is DFQATT and CDR2 is SNEGSKA (reference sequence). The CDR3 sequence is 14 residues long. This CDR3 reads CSASSGQGNSPLHF. The CDR3 nucleotides are TGCAGTGCTAGCAGTGGTCAGGGAAATTCACCCCTCCACTTT.